The next 22 T cell receptor beta chains were all read from a single sample in a study of T-cell memory formation after mild COVID-19. One entry per CDR3 protein results from TCRdb running MiXCR on the 5' RACE reads. The sample contains 250,000 to 300,000 distinct CDR3 sequences, around 15% of which appear only once. Sequenced: PBMCs or a T cell subset sorted from them (not recorded which). These receptor sequences come from a man between 18 and 35 years old who had mild COVID-19 (a few samples of this study predate the infection). Cell type and time point are not known.

This rearrangement joins TRBV7-9 to TRBJ1-3; TRBD1 is a possible D gene (5 bases). The length of the CDR3 is 15 residues. From germline, CDR1 is SEHNR and CDR2 FQNEAQ (reference sequence). The germline V and J ends were trimmed by 1 base and 4 bases, with 11 bases remaining between them. The CDR3 protein is CASSLGGFAGNTIYF. The CDR3 DNA reads TGTGCCAGCAGCTTAGGGGGGTTCGCGGGAAACACCATATATTTT.

V is TRBV20-1 and J is TRBJ1-5, with D possibly TRBD1 on 6 matching bases. The V gene lost 7 bases and the J gene lost 3 bases, with 16 bases spanning the gap. Germline loops: CDR1 DFQATT, CDR2 SNEGSKA (reference sequence). This CDR3 is built from 14 residues. The CDR3 DNA follows: TGCAGTGTTCCACAGGGTCTGAACAATCAGCCCCAGCATTTT. Translation: CSVPQGLNNQPQHF.

This clonotype occurred many times. The genes are TRBV11-2 and TRBJ2-5, with TRBD1 matching 7 bases. J lost 4 bases, V lost 1 base, and 6 bases had no gene match. The CDR3 contains 15 residues. Germline lookup yields CDR1 SGHAT and CDR2 FQNNGV. CDR3 sequence (DNA): TGTGCCAGCAGCTTAGCCCCGACAGGGAGAGAGACCCAGTACTTC. Protein sequence: CASSLAPTGRETQYF.

This clonotype was found a few times. This chain connects TRBV2 to TRBJ2-1, with D maybe TRBD2 (5 bases). Trimming pared 6 bases from V and 10 bases from J, leaving 13 bases between. Germline V lookup: CDR1 SNHLY, CDR2 FYNNEI. CDR3 size: 12 residues. The CDR3 loop reads CASRMYGEEQFF. The CDR3 region has the DNA TGTGCCAGCAGGATGTATGGGGAGGAGCAGTTCTTC.

This clonotype was seen a few times. One junction end disagrees with the germline gene, perhaps due to a read error. In DNA, the CDR3 is TGCGCCAGCGGCTTCGGGGAAGAGACCCAGTACTTC. Translation: CASGFGEETQYF. The V gene is TRBV5-1, the J gene TRBJ2-5, with D perhaps matching TRBD2 (5 bases). The CDR3 sequence is 12 residues long. CDR1 is SGHRS, CDR2 YFSETQ, per germline.

This clonotype was seen more than once but under ten times. V and J are TRBV11-2 and TRBJ2-3, with D tentatively TRBD2 (8 bases). Germline CDR1 reads SGHAT; CDR2 reads FQNNGV. Trimming cost V 3 bases and J 4 bases, with 23 bases left between them. The CDR3 totals 18 residues. The CDR3 is CASSLGISGLGGADTQYF. Written as DNA, the CDR3 is TGTGCCAGCAGCTTGGGCATATCGGGACTAGGGGGCGCAGATACGCAGTATTTT.

V usage is TRBV4-1 and J usage is TRBJ2-6; TRBD1 matches at 8 bases. The CDR3 has 16 residues. Germline CDR1 reads MGHRA; CDR2 reads YSYEKL. The trim removed 4 bases at V and 1 base at J, leaving 3 bases unmatched. CDR3: CASSPGQGSGANVLTF. The CDR3 nucleotides are TGCGCCAGCAGCCCTGGACAGGGTTCTGGGGCCAACGTCCTGACTTTC.

This clonotype was recorded a few times. The chain employs TRBV7-9 and TRBJ2-1, with TRBD1 identical over 9 bases. The V and J ends lost 10 bases and 7 bases, in that order; junction bases with no gene match: 8. Germline CDR1 is SEHNR and CDR2 is FQNEAQ (reference sequence). The length of the CDR3 is 13 residues. The CDR3 DNA is TGTGCCACGGGACAGGGAGGTCGTAATGAGCAGTTCTTC. It is translated as CATGQGGRNEQFF.

The chain is built from TRBV2 and TRBJ2-1, with 11 bases identical to TRBD2. V lost 5 bases and J lost 5; bases outside the gene matches: 11. The CDR3 extends over 17 amino acids. Looked up from germline, CDR1 is SNHLY and CDR2 is FYNNEI. CDR3 sequence (DNA): TGTGCCAGCAGTAGGACTAGCGGGCACTTCCCCAACAATGAGCAGTTCTTC. This translates into CASSRTSGHFPNNEQFF.

This clonotype was found a few times. The chain carries TRBV5-1 and TRBJ1-2; 7 positions agree with TRBD1. CDR3 length: 13 amino acids. Germline values: CDR1 SGHRS, CDR2 YFSETQ. V shed 4 bases, J shed 3 bases, and the junction held 3 bases outside the gene matches. In DNA form, the CDR3 reads TGCGCCAGCAGCGTAACAGGGGACTATGGCTACACCTTC. Its protein product is CASSVTGDYGYTF. The full variable domain, its missing parts supplied by reference TRBV5-1 and TRBJ1-2, is KAGVTQTPRYLIKTRGQQVTLSCSPISGHRSVSWYQQTPGQGLQFLFEYFSETQRNKGNFPGRFSGRQFSNSRSEMNVSTLELGDSALYLCASSVTGDYGYTFGSGTRLTVV.

This clonotype has only a few counts. The V call is TRBV15, the J call TRBJ2-1; D not resolved. From germline, CDR1 is LNHNV and CDR2 YYDKDF (reference sequence). The CDR3 runs 12 residues. Between the trimmed V and J ends, which lost 5 bases and 8 bases, there was a span of 10 bases. The CDR3 region is CATSLTSYEQFF. In DNA form, the CDR3 reads TGTGCCACCAGCTTGACATCCTATGAGCAGTTCTTC.

The sample holds a few counts of this clonotype. This chain uses TRBV2 with TRBJ2-3; 10 bases fit TRBD2. CDR3 length: 14 amino acids. Trimming at V came to 9 bases and at J to 2 bases, leaving 5 bases not matched to a gene. Germline V gives CDR1 SNHLY, CDR2 FYNNEI. The CDR3 here is CASMTSGHTDTQYF. The CDR3 DNA follows: TGTGCCAGTATGACTAGCGGGCACACAGATACGCAGTATTTT.

This clonotype was recorded a few times. V and J are TRBV7-8 and TRBJ1-4; D is perhaps TRBD1 (5 bases). Trimming took off 3 bases at V and 10 bases at J, with 15 bases between the two ends. Germline V gene data show CDR1 as SGHVS and CDR2 as FQNEAQ. The CDR3 contains 14 residues. The CDR3 region is CASSLSRDPRKLFF. DNA of the CDR3: TGTGCCAGCAGCTTGAGCAGGGACCCGCGAAAACTGTTTTTT.

This clonotype was seen only a few times. The gene calls are TRBV4-1 and TRBJ2-3; D is perhaps TRBD2 (7 bases). CDR3 length: 15 amino acids. Looked up from germline, CDR1 is MGHRA and CDR2 is YSYEKL. The germline V and J ends were trimmed by 2 bases and 4 bases, with 13 bases remaining between them. The CDR3 loop is CASSQWGGGPDTQYF. The DNA of the CDR3 is TGCGCCAGCAGCCAATGGGGGGGGGGCCCAGATACGCAGTATTTT.

The V gene is TRBV5-1, the J gene TRBJ2-1, with 13 positions matching TRBD2. This CDR3 region has 15 residues. The trim removed 3 bases at V and 6 bases at J, leaving 3 bases unmatched. Germline CDR1 and CDR2: SGHRS and YFSETQ. CDR3 amino acids: CASSWGTSGANEQFF. The CDR3, as DNA: TGCGCCAGCAGCTGGGGGACTAGCGGGGCCAATGAGCAGTTCTTC.

The chain recombines TRBV19 with TRBJ2-7; 8 positions agree with TRBD1. V lost 4 bases and J lost 3; bases outside the gene matches: 8. CDR1 and CDR2 from the germline V gene are LNHDA and SQIVND (reference sequence). This CDR3 region has 15 residues. The CDR3 reads CASSNPLDRVYEQYF. As DNA, the CDR3 is TGTGCCAGTAGTAACCCTCTGGACAGGGTCTACGAGCAGTACTTC.

This clonotype was seen only a few times. The chain employs TRBV6-2 or TRBV6-3 and TRBJ2-1; the match to TRBD2 covers 7 bases. The CDR3 loop spans 14 amino acids. Germline CDR1 and CDR2: MNHEY and SVGEGT. The V segment lost 3 bases and the J segment 8 bases; nucleotides outside the gene matches: 7. The CDR3 here is CASSYGLVWDEQFF. The CDR3 region has the DNA TGTGCCAGCAGTTATGGACTAGTCTGGGATGAGCAGTTCTTC.

CDR3 region: CASSDYTNTGELFF. The CDR3 DNA is TGTGCCAGCTCCGACTACACGAACACCGGGGAGCTGTTTTTT. This chain uses TRBV4-2 with TRBJ2-2; TRBD2 might be the D (5 bases). Germline V gene lookup returns CDR1 LGHNA and CDR2 YNFKEQ. The CDR3 has 14 residues. V lost 8 bases and J 0 bases, leaving 10 bases between the germline ends.

This sequence joins TRBV6-6 and TRBJ1-1, with D possibly being TRBD1 (6 bases). CDR3 length: 13 residues. Germline V gene lookup returns CDR1 MNHNY and CDR2 SVGAGI (reference sequence). The CDR3 nucleotides read TGTGGATCGGGGGGCAGGCCCAACACTGAAGCTTTCTTT. Protein product: CGSGGRPNTEAFF.

This clonotype was seen repeatedly, ten times or more. The CDR3 coding sequence is TGTGCCAGCAGCCACCTGGGGGGGGGAGATCAGCCCCAGCATTTT. It codes for CASSHLGGGDQPQHF. The J gene is TRBJ1-5, the V gene TRBV4-2; D possibly corresponds to TRBD1 (5 bases). The CDR3 has 15 residues. V was trimmed by 3 bases and J by 5 bases, leaving 14 bases between them. Germline lookup yields CDR1 LGHNA and CDR2 YNFKEQ.

This clonotype was observed many times. This chain joins TRBV24-1 and TRBJ2-1; 7 nucleotides match TRBD1. Germline-derived CDR1 and CDR2 are KGHDR and SFDVKD. V lost 6 bases, J lost 3 bases, and 4 bases stayed unmatched. CDR3 length equals 14 residues. The CDR3 loop reads CATSPGGFYNEQFF. The CDR3 DNA reads TGTGCCACCAGTCCAGGGGGTTTCTACAATGAGCAGTTCTTC.

This clonotype was seen only a few times. The rearrangement links TRBV12-3 or TRBV12-4 to TRBJ1-1; D possibly corresponds to TRBD1 (6 bases). The ends were cut back, 7 bases at V and 3 bases at J, with 30 bases in the middle. The CDR3 spans 19 residues. The CDR3 reads CASIIGSGLATGGHTEAFF. The CDR3 DNA is TGTGCCAGCATTATCGGTTCGGGACTCGCTACTGGGGGGCACACTGAAGCTTTCTTT.